This TCR beta chain was sequenced during a study of cytomegalovirus exposure and HLA in healthy donors. Study background: Early released data comprised approximately 85 million unique TCRs from HLA-typed donors. Falling in the Caucasian-associated ancestry cluster were 81% of a few hundred genotyped donors.

This CDR3 has 14 residues. Germline lookup yields CDR1 SGDLS and CDR2 YYNGEE. J gave up 1 base and V 4 bases, and 5 bases lay outside the gene matches. Study observations and caveats: Reportedly, TCR beta sequences accurately predicted HLA-A and HLA-B alleles in most subjects.

Researchers ran the PCR with 60 Vbeta and 13 Jbeta primers. Repertoires were generated with immunoSEQ multiplex PCR, while TCRdb's copy carries only in-frame clones and drops some. The sample shows 150,000 to 200,000 clones, roughly 70% of them seen only once. As for this clone: What it binds is unknown.

The chain couples TRBV9 to TRBJ2-7; 7 bases are a match to TRBD1. The clonotype comes from a woman in her late teens or twenties in good health and CMV-seropositive. Sequencing was performed on PBMCs. The CDR3 DNA is TGTGCCAGCAGCCCCCAGGGGGAATCCTACGAGCAGTACTTC. Protein sequence: CASSPQGESYEQYF.